This T cell receptor (beta chain) was sequenced for a study of blood T cell repertoires in COVID-19. Trimming took 6 bases from V and 6 from J; bases not matched to a gene: 11. This CDR3 has 15 amino acids. Germline loops: CDR1 SNHLY, CDR2 FYNNEI. The table came from immunoSEQ multiplex PCR; TCRdb's copy has only in-frame clones and leaves some out. Of under 250,000 clones listed, about four fifths were seen once; the top ten hold roughly 4.8%. Participants' own reports of clinical history determined their cohort assignment. The clonotype was recovered from a woman aged 45-59 years who had been exposed to COVID-19. The sample consisted of PBMCs or T cells enriched from blood (not recorded which). The chain couples TRBV2 to TRBJ2-5, with 9 bases lining up with TRBD2. The CDR3 bases are TGTGCCAGCAGCCCTTCGCGGGGGGGCACAAAGACCCAGTACTTC. Amino acids: CASSPSRGGTKTQYF.